The 10 T cell receptor beta chains given below trace back to one sample, sequenced in a study of CD8 T cells in Susac syndrome (dated by TCRdb to 2018 to 2020). The library relied on the immunoSEQ multiplex PCR assay. RNA was extracted with the RNeasy kit and roughly 0.45 to 1 ug was reverse transcribed using random hexamers. TCRdb passed the public sequencing reads through fastp at Q25 and MiXCR, retaining productive beta sequences. A single entry per CDR3 protein holds the most common genes and DNA from its merged rows. The sample contains 180,000 or so distinct CDR3 sequences, roughly 94% of them found a single time. Less than 0.11% of the sample is taken by the ten largest. The specimen was CD4+ T cells from PBMCs. The source is a human donor in good health.

The chain joins TRBV30 to TRBJ1-1; D is ambiguous. The CDR3 length is 14 residues. Germline V gives CDR1 GTSNPN, CDR2 SVGIG (reference sequence). Trimming shortened V by 0 bases and J by 1 base, and 9 bases separated the two germline ends. CDR3 nucleotide sequence: TGTGCCTGGAGTGTTGGACGCCCGAACACTGAAGCTTTCTTT. It is translated as CAWSVGRPNTEAFF.

This clonotype has just one count. The rearrangement uses TRBV29-1 and TRBJ1-1; the D is unclear. The CDR3 totals 13 residues. Trimming pared 6 bases from V and 1 base from J, leaving 12 bases between. CDR1 and CDR2 (germline): SQVTM, ANQGSEA. The CDR3 protein is CSVGEPTNTEAFF. In DNA form, the CDR3 reads TGCAGCGTGGGCGAGCCAACGAACACTGAAGCTTTCTTT.

The chain combines TRBV29-1 with TRBJ1-5; D is perhaps TRBD1 (5 bases). Per the germline V gene, CDR1 is SQVTM and CDR2 is ANQGSEA. V gave up 7 bases and J gave up 6 bases, with 19 bases separating them. This CDR3 region has 14 residues. CDR3 bases: TGCAGCGGATCCACCGGGGCCTCGGGTCAGCCCCAGCATTTT. Protein product: CSGSTGASGQPQHF.

The chain combines TRBV27 with TRBJ2-5; TRBD1 aligns across 8 bases. The CDR3 length is 15 residues. V lost 4 bases, J lost 7 bases, and 11 bases stayed unmatched. The germline gives CDR1 MNHEY, CDR2 SMNVEV (reference sequence). As DNA, the CDR3 is TGTGCCAGCAGTTCCCAGTCACAGGGGGTCGGGACCCAGTACTTC. As protein: CASSSQSQGVGTQYF.

The chain is built from TRBV25-1 and TRBJ2-2; D ambiguous. V lost 5 bases, J lost 6 bases, and 13 bases lay in between. This CDR3 contains 14 residues. Germline values: CDR1 MGHDK, CDR2 SYGVNS. The CDR3 reads CASSRAGSPGELFF. Written as DNA, the CDR3 is TGTGCCAGCAGTCGGGCAGGTAGCCCCGGGGAGCTGTTTTTT.

The rearrangement joins TRBV30 to TRBJ2-2; D is uncertain. The CDR3 length is 16 residues. V dropped 0 bases and J dropped 7 bases, with 18 bases sitting between them. The germline CDR1 and CDR2 sequences are GTSNPN and SVGIG (reference sequence). CDR3 amino acids: CAWSVTRWATGGELFF. The CDR3, as DNA: TGTGCCTGGAGTGTAACTCGATGGGCAACGGGCGGGGAGCTGTTTTTT.

The CDR3: CASTPGAAGGNYEQYV. Written as DNA, the CDR3 is TGTGCCAGCACCCCTGGGGCAGCGGGCGGAAACTACGAGCAGTACGTC. The V gene is TRBV28, the J gene TRBJ2-7, with D perhaps TRBD2 (6 bases). The germline gives CDR1 MDHEN, CDR2 SYDVKM. V lost 7 bases and J lost 3, with 22 bases in between. There are 16 residues in the CDR3.

The chain is built from TRBV7-2 and TRBJ2-5; 13 bases are a match to TRBD2. In germline, CDR1 is SGHTA, CDR2 FQGNSA. The J segment lost 1 base and the V segment lost 2 bases, leaving 4 bases of the junction unmatched. CDR3 length: 17 residues. CDR3 DNA sequence: TGTGCCAGCAGCTTAAGGGGACTAGCGGGACCCCAAGAGACCCAGTACTTC. This sequence encodes CASSLRGLAGPQETQYF. Full variable domain (outside the CDR3, taken from reference TRBV7-2 and TRBJ2-5): GAGVSQSPSNKVTEKGKDVELRCDPISGHTALYWYRQSLGQGLEFLIYFQGNSAPDKSGLPSDRFSAERTGGSVSTLTIQRTQQEDSAVYLCASSLRGLAGPQETQYFGPGTRLLVL.

The V gene is TRBV3-1, the J gene TRBJ2-1; tentative D call: TRBD2 (6 bases). V was shortened by 1 base and J by 9 bases, with 22 bases between the two germline ends. Germline assignment: CDR1 LGHDT and CDR2 YNNKEL (reference sequence). The CDR3 is made up of 17 amino acids. The CDR3, as DNA: TGTGCCAGCAGCCAAGCCCAGAATAGCGGACAAGGAGGTGAGCAGTTCTTC. Its protein product is CASSQAQNSGQGGEQFF.

The chain carries TRBV15 and TRBJ2-3; 9 bases agree with TRBD2. Germline loops: CDR1 LNHNV, CDR2 YYDKDF (reference sequence). V shed 9 bases, J shed 2 bases, and the junction held 6 bases outside the gene matches. The CDR3 totals 14 residues. The CDR3 nucleotides read TGTGCCACGGAGCGGGGGGCTTACACAGATACGCAGTATTTT. As protein: CATERGAYTDTQYF.